The source of this T cell receptor beta chain is a study of T cells in Graves' hyperthyroidism and ophthalmopathy. Clinical symptoms, serum thyroxine and TRAb, thyroid ultrasound and orbital computed tomography together formed the diagnostic basis. Many counts were recorded for this clonotype. As yet, its antigen is unknown. Germline CDR1 and CDR2: MNHEY and SMNVEV (reference sequence). After removal of 6 bases from V and 4 bases from J, the junction contained 3 bases not matched to a gene. CDR3 length: 15 residues. Notes on the study in general: Most clonotypes that expanded in the thyroid above 0.001 also showed up in blood.

Researchers amplified the TCR beta CDR3 regions from RNA transcripts. HTBI primers were used for first-round RT-PCR of the TCR CDR3. TCRdb ran MiXCR on the multiplex PCR reads and lists one entry per CDR3 protein. The data hold hundreds of thousands of distinct CDR3 sequences, with about 15% observed a single time. The source material was blood. This chain uses TRBV27 with TRBJ2-5; TRBD2 matches at 15 bases. The source of this sequence is a woman aged 18-30 years with Graves' hyperthyroidism. CDR3 nucleotide sequence: TGTGCCAGCAGCGCGGGACTAGCGGGAGGAGAGACCCAGTACTTC. The encoded protein is CASSAGLAGGETQYF.